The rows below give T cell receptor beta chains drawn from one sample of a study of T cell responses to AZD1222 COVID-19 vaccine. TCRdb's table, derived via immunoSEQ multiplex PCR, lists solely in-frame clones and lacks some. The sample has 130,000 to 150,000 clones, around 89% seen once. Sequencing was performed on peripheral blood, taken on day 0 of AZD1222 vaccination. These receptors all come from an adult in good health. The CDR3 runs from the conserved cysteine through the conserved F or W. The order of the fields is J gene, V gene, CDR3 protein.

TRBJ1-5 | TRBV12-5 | CASGWGGDQPQHF
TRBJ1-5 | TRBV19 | CASSGRGLSQPQHF
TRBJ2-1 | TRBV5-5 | CASSPAGQGGLEQFF
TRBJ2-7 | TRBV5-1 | CASSPAQGEQYF
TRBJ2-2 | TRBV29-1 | CSGNSGGLNTGELFF
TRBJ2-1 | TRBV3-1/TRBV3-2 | CASSQGGYNEQFF
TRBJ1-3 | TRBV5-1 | CASSFLGGGISGNTIYF
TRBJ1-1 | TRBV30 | CAWNRVNTEAFF
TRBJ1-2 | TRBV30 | CAWSPGTGYGYTF
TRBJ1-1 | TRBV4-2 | CASSQILDPATEAFF
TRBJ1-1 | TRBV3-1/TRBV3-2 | CASSLGQGRGAFF
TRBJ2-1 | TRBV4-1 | CASSSTITGTGSNEQFF
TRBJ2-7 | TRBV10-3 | CAISEPEGDLSYEQYF
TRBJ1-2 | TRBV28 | CASSPPDRGPLYGYTF
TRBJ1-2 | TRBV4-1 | CASSPEQTRVGGYTF
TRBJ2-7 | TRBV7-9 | CASSGPEQYF
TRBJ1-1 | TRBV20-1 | CSARAGAEAFF
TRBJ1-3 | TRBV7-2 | CASSLESVSGNTIYF
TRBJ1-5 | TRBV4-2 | CASSQEGRQPQHF
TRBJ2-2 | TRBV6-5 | CASSWGGHGELFF
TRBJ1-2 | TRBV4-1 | CASSPTGTKDEGTF
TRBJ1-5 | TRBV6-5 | CASSRQGYQPQHF
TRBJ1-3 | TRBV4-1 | CASSLNHGNTIYF
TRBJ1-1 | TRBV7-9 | CASSLAGNTEAFF
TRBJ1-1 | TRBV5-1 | CASSLGTAFMNTEAFF
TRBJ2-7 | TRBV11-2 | CASSLTTSGRFITYEQYF
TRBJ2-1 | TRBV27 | CASSQGAGFNEQFF
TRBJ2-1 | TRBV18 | CASSPRSGSYEQFF
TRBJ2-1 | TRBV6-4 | CASSQREGPYEQFF
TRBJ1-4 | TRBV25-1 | CASSEWEGTQMNEKLFF
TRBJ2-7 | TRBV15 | CATSRDPGMGEQYF
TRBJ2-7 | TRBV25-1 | CASSDLDRVAEQYF
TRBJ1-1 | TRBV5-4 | CASSFGGSSDTEAFF
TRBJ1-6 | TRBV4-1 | CASSRLTGEKPLHF
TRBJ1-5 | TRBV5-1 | CASSWTDSSNQPQHF
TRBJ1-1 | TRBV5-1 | CASSLAGRGNTEAFF
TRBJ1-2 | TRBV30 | CAWRMRTAHGYTF
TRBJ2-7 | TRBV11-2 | CASSLNPGLAAYEQYF
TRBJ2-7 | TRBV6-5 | CASSYDGLAPYEQYF
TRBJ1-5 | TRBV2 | CASSGPTESLRNQPQHF
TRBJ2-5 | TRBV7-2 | CASSLTPQETQYF
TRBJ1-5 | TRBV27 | CASTHGSGQPQHF
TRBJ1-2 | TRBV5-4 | CASSLGSRDYGYTF
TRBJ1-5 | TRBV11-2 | CASSLVGQPQHF
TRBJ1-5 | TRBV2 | CASRGIVSNQPQHF
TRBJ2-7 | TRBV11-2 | CASSSSGGAREQYF
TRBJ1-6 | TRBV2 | CASRSAGNSNSPLHF
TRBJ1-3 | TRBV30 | CAWRPDPISGNTIYF
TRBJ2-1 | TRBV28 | CASKQSGTSGYNEQFF
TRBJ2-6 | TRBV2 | CASRPLEGSGANVLTF
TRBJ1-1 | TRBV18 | CASSPAFKNTEAFF
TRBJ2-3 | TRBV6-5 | CASSQDGIPMNTQYF